A single sample is the source of the 5 T cell receptor beta chains below, sequenced in a study of long-term antiretroviral therapy in people with HIV. Runs used v3.0 of the immunoSEQ assay and were done at survey level. Method: immunoSEQ multiplex PCR; TCRdb's copy keeps in-frame clones and lacks some. This sample has approximately 33,000 clones, with 70% to 90% found just once. This sample comprised unsorted PBMCs, obtained 0.8 years before starting antiretroviral therapy. The origin of the receptors is a man aged 18-30 years with HIV.

This clone was observed a handful of times. The V call is TRBV11-2, the J call TRBJ2-7; D is unresolved. V was trimmed by 0 bases and J by 6 bases, leaving 6 bases between them. The CDR3 spans 12 residues. Germline-derived CDR1 and CDR2 are SGHAT and FQNNGV. The CDR3 here is CASSLDAAEQYF. CDR3 sequence (DNA): TGTGCCAGCAGCTTAGATGCAGCCGAGCAGTACTTC.

J is TRBJ2-1 and V is TRBV7-9; TRBD1 matches at 11 bases. CDR1 and CDR2 from the germline V gene are SEHNR and FQNEAQ (reference sequence). CDR3 length: 14 residues. The ends lost 5 bases at V and 9 bases at J; junction bases unmatched: 6. The CDR3 spells CASSRGQGAGEQFF. The CDR3 nucleotides read TGTGCCAGCAGCCGAGGACAGGGGGCCGGTGAGCAGTTCTTC.

The chain uses TRBV5-1 and TRBJ2-7, with D tentatively TRBD1 (6 bases). Germline V gene lookup returns CDR1 SGHRS and CDR2 YFSETQ. The CDR3 has 13 residues. V was cut by 2 bases and J by 4 bases, with 10 bases left in between. CDR3 in amino acids: CASSFTGSYEQYF. Here the CDR3 DNA reads TGCGCCAGCAGCTTTACAGGGTCTTACGAGCAGTACTTC. Full variable domain (outside the CDR3, taken from reference TRBV5-1 and TRBJ2-7): KAGVTQTPRYLIKTRGQQVTLSCSPISGHRSVSWYQQTPGQGLQFLFEYFSETQRNKGNFPGRFSGRQFSNSRSEMNVSTLELGDSALYLCASSFTGSYEQYFGPGTRLTVT.

The chain has TRBV12-5 and TRBJ1-3; the D is unclear. The CDR3 has 14 amino acids. V was shortened by 0 bases and J by 0 bases, with 3 bases between the two germline ends. Looked up from germline, CDR1 is LGHNT and CDR2 is FRNRAP. The CDR3 DNA reads TGTGCTAGTGGTTTGGTACACTCTGGAAACACCATATATTTT. It is translated as CASGLVHSGNTIYF.

The genes are TRBV5-4 and TRBJ1-1; D is undetermined. Germline lookup yields CDR1 SGHNT and CDR2 YYREEE (reference sequence). CDR3 length: 13 amino acids. The germline V and J ends were trimmed by 0 bases and 1 base, with 4 bases remaining between them. This CDR3 reads CASSLAGNTEAFF. CDR3 DNA sequence: TGTGCCAGCAGCTTGGCCGGGAACACTGAAGCTTTCTTT. The variable domain in full, completed from reference TRBV5-4 and TRBJ1-1, reads ETGVTQSPTHLIKTRGQQVTLRCSSQSGHNTVSWYQQALGQGPQFIFQYYREEENGRGNFPPRFSGLQFPNYSSELNVNALELDDSALYLCASSLAGNTEAFFGQGTRLTVV.